This T cell receptor beta chain was retrieved from a study of T cells after somatic rescue of genetic block. Produced via immunoSEQ multiplex PCR; TCRdb's table is partial and in-frame only. This sample has approximately 67,000 clones, with 90% to 95% found just once. Germline loops: CDR1 SGHRS, CDR2 YFSETQ. Trimming stripped 5 bases from V and 5 bases from J, with 16 bases between. This CDR3 is 14 amino acids long. V is TRBV5-1 and J is TRBJ1-1; D is perhaps TRBD1 (6 bases). The source of this sequence is a man aged 40-55 years. Specimen: peripheral blood mononuclear cells (PBMCs). CDR3 coding DNA: TGCGCCAGCAGATCAGGGGATGATTGGACTGAAGCTTTCTTT. Residues: CASRSGDDWTEAFF. Looking up the rest from reference TRBV5-1 and TRBJ1-1 gives the full variable domain: KAGVTQTPRYLIKTRGQQVTLSCSPISGHRSVSWYQQTPGQGLQFLFEYFSETQRNKGNFPGRFSGRQFSNSRSEMNVSTLELGDSALYLCASRSGDDWTEAFFGQGTRLTVV.